A selection of T cell receptor beta chains follows, all from one sample in a study of monozygotic twins with inflammatory bowel disease. TCRdb re-called the 5' RACE reads and catalogs CDR3 proteins one per entry, DNA excluded. This sample's table reports approximately 210,000 distinct CDR3 sequences. Sequenced sample: blood. The receptors were gathered from a human donor with ulcerative colitis or Crohn's disease, or a healthy co-twin of an affected twin (not recorded which). Each CDR3 is given with its conserved first and last residue. Fields, in order: J gene, V gene, CDR3 protein.

TRBJ2-1	TRBV29-1	CSVEDPYEQFF
TRBJ2-2	TRBV7-2	CASTTQTGYTGELFF
TRBJ1-2	TRBV7-9	CASSLDQVNYGYTF
TRBJ1-1	TRBV2	CASTVNTEAFF
TRBJ2-3	TRBV5-4	CASTFPPTDTQYF
TRBJ1-1	TRBV7-2	CASSSTASEAFF
TRBJ1-5	TRBV24-1	CATSDSRQGGQPQHF
TRBJ2-3	TRBV14	CASSRSLDTQYF
TRBJ2-1	TRBV2	CASSGGSSGGTYNEQFF
TRBJ2-3	TRBV6-1	CATTGRPSHTDTQYF
TRBJ2-5	TRBV6-1	CASRDRGQETQYF
TRBJ2-4	TRBV6-5	CASSYWEGWRNIQYF
TRBJ2-1	TRBV7-9	CASSLGTAEQFF
TRBJ1-2	TRBV5-5	CASSILAEPGYTF
TRBJ2-5	TRBV7-2	CASSLSGASGSLETQYF
TRBJ1-1	TRBV6-2/TRBV6-3	CASRSWTEAFF
TRBJ2-7	TRBV9	CASSVGDGSYEQYF
TRBJ1-2	TRBV20-1	CSVPGQGDGGYTF
TRBJ2-7	TRBV10-3	CAISETQGGDEQYF
TRBJ1-1	TRBV5-1	CASSLGGMKNTEAFF
TRBJ1-4	TRBV20-1	CSATRQGDEKLFF
TRBJ1-2	TRBV6-5	CASSYRGQGGDYTF